A selection of T cell receptor beta chains follows, all from one sample in a study of tumor-infiltrating lymphocytes in primary liver carcinoma. TCRdb called the multiplex PCR reads again in MiXCR, with one record for every CDR3 protein. The table lists around 210,000 distinct CDR3 sequences, around three fifths of them singletons, with about 7.1% in the top ten. Sequencing was done on a sample of peripheral blood. The receptor set was obtained from a woman aged 60-75 years with primary liver carcinoma and hepatitis B virus infection. Both conserved end residues are part of each CDR3. Each record gives: clone size, D gene, V gene, J gene, CDR3 protein, CDR3 DNA. The D gene is left open where the match is weak. Clone size is given for some rows only: seen once, a few or many times, or a class if the clone is expanded.

>NA|NA|TRBV6-5|TRBJ2-1
CANSYSSGGTSYNEQFF
TGTGCCAACAGTTATTCGAGCGGCGGGACCTCCTACAATGAGCAGTTCTTC
>NA|TRBD1|TRBV6-1|TRBJ1-2
CASNDARDRPMGGYTF
TGTGCCAGTAATGACGCCCGGGACAGGCCTATGGGAGGCTACACCTTC
>NA|NA|TRBV29-1|TRBJ1-2
CSVDDSGGIYVYTF
TGCAGCGTTGATGACAGCGGTGGTATCTATGTCTACACCTTC
>few|NA|TRBV11-3|TRBJ2-1
CASGDGLNNEQFF
TGTGCCAGCGGCGATGGGCTTAACAATGAGCAGTTCTTC
>NA|NA|TRBV29-1|TRBJ2-7
CSSSVGRNEQCF
TGCAGCAGCTCTGTGGGGCGAAATGAGCAGTGCTTC
>NA|TRBD1|TRBV11-2|TRBJ2-1
CASSPGTGISRSGNEQLF
TGCGCCAGCAGCCCTGGGACAGGGATCTCAAGGAGCGGCAATGAGCAGTTATTC
>NA|TRBD1|TRBV12-3/TRBV12-4|TRBJ2-6
CASSFAPQGVGANILTF
TGTGCCAGCAGTTTCGCTCCCCAGGGGGTTGGGGCCAACATCCTGACTTTC
>many|TRBD2|TRBV4-2|TRBJ2-7
CASSPGLAGENEQYF
TGTGCCAGCAGCCCGGGACTAGCGGGAGAGAACGAGCAGTACTTC
>medium-sized|NA|TRBV11-2|TRBJ2-1
CASSLTSPSTGEQFF
TGTGCCAGCAGCTTAACATCACCGTCCACGGGGGAGCAGTTCTTC
>NA|NA|TRBV11-1|TRBJ2-1
CASSSLAGGLSEQFF
TGTGCCAGCAGCTCACTAGCTGGAGGGCTGAGTGAGCAGTTCTTC
>NA|TRBD1|TRBV18|TRBJ1-2
CASSPDRGLGYTF
TGTGCCAGCTCACCGGACAGGGGGCTGGGCTACACCTTC
>few|NA|TRBV2|TRBJ2-2
CASWIRERTGELFF
TGTGCCAGCTGGATCAGGGAAAGAACCGGGGAGCTGTTTTTT
>NA|NA|TRBV5-1|TRBJ1-1
CARSFGIANTEAFF
TGCGCCCGCAGCTTCGGGATAGCGAACACTGAAGCTTTCTTT
>NA|NA|TRBV5-6|TRBJ2-6
CASSSYGGRGYSGTNVLTF
TGTGCCAGCAGTTCCTACGGTGGCAGGGGTTACTCTGGGACCAACGTCCTGACTTTC
>NA|NA|TRBV28|TRBJ1-2
CASSLNHYGYTF
TGTGCCAGCAGTTTAAACCACTATGGCTACACCTTC
>many|TRBD1|TRBV6-1|TRBJ2-7
CASDRGREQYF
TGTGCCAGCGACAGGGGAAGGGAGCAGTACTTC
>NA|TRBD2|TRBV18|TRBJ2-2
CTSSSSSGPTGELFF
TGTACCAGCTCGAGTAGTAGCGGGCCGACCGGGGAGCTGTTTTTT
>NA|NA|TRBV28|TRBJ2-7
CASVSSGAIYERYF
TGTGCCAGCGTCAGTTCAGGGGCGATCTACGAGCGGTACTTC
>NA|NA|TRBV11-2|TRBJ2-1
CVSSLLRGYNEQFF
TGTGTCAGCAGCTTATTAAGAGGTTACAATGAGCAGTTCTTC
>NA|TRBD2|TRBV5-1|TRBJ2-1
CASSRGLAYIYNEQFF
TGCGCCAGCAGCCGGGGACTAGCGTATATATACAATGAGCAGTTCTTC
>NA|TRBD2|TRBV4-1|TRBJ2-1
CPSTKLLGGGNNEQFF
TGCCCCAGCACCAAACTCCTAGGCGGGGGAAACAATGAGCAGTTCTTC
>NA|NA|TRBV5-1|TRBJ2-3
CASSPDGALTLRRQYF
TGCGCCAGCAGCCCGGACGGTGCCCTCACTTTACGGAGGCAGTATTTT
>NA|NA|TRBV11-2|TRBJ1-1
CASGVGPWNTEAFF
TGTGCCAGCGGAGTTGGACCGTGGAACACTGAAGCTTTCTTC
>NA|NA|TRBV11-2|TRBJ2-1
CASNFSGTPYNEQFF
TGTGCCAGCAACTTCTCAGGGACACCTTACAATGAGCAGTTCTTC
>NA|TRBD2|TRBV29-1|TRBJ2-1
CSGVREVDEQFF
TGCAGCGGGGTACGGGAGGTCGATGAGCAGTTCTTC
>many|NA|TRBV5-6|TRBJ1-6
CASSKGDISYNSPLHF
TGTGCCAGCAGCAAGGGGGACATCTCCTATAATTCACCCCTCCACTTT
>NA|NA|TRBV30|TRBJ1-1
CAWSVRTGTGAFF
TGTGCCTGGAGTGTCCGTACAGGGACTGGAGCTTTCTTT
>NA|NA|TRBV14|TRBJ1-1
CASSQYGRGAFTEAFF
TGTGCCAGCAGCCAATATGGTCGGGGGGCGTTCACTGAAGCTTTCTTT
>many|TRBD2|TRBV6-2/TRBV6-3|TRBJ2-7
CASRPLAGANYEQYF
TGTGCCAGCAGGCCCCTAGCGGGAGCAAACTACGAGCAGTACTTC
>few|NA|TRBV4-3|TRBJ2-7
CASSQNLTGSYEQYF
TGCGCCAGCAGCCAAAACCTGACAGGCTCCTACGAGCAGTACTTC
>few|NA|TRBV10-1|TRBJ1-2
CASSDRRNYGYTF
TGCGCCAGCAGTGACAGGCGAAACTATGGCTACACCTTC
>few|NA|TRBV4-1|TRBJ2-7
CASSLASPPLEQYF
TGCGCCAGCAGCCTGGCTAGCCCTCCCTTGGAGCAGTACTTC
>once|NA|TRBV11-2|TRBJ1-2
CASSLYHGAEGYTF
TGTGCCAGCAGCTTATATCATGGGGCGGAGGGCTACACATTC
>NA|TRBD1|TRBV28|TRBJ2-7
CASTRTGRGYEQYF
TGTGCCAGCACCCGGACAGGAAGGGGGTACGAGCAGTACTTC
>NA|NA|TRBV5-1|TRBJ1-2
CASSFGGTDYGYTF
TGCGCCAGCAGCTTTGGGGGCACAGATTATGGCTACACCTTC
>NA|NA|TRBV7-9|TRBJ1-5
CASSPLGDNQPQHF
TGTGCCAGCAGTCCCCTCGGGGACAATCAGCCCCAGCATTTT
>NA|TRBD1|TRBV5-1|TRBJ1-2
CASCPSTGQRVYGYTF
TGCGCCAGCTGCCCCTCGACAGGGCAACGTGTCTATGGCTACACCTTC
>NA|TRBD2|TRBV29-1|TRBJ2-7
CSAERLRGKERYF
TGCAGCGCGGAGCGACTGCGGGGGAAGGAGCGGTACTTC
>NA|NA|TRBV4-1|TRBJ1-2
CDSSGGGVGVYGYTF
TGCGACAGCAGCGGCGGGGGGGTAGGGGTCTATGGCTACACCTTC
>once|NA|TRBV11-2|TRBJ1-2
CANSLNRNYGYTF
TGTGCCAACAGCTTAAACAGAAACTATGGCTACACCTTC
>once|NA|TRBV5-5|TRBJ2-1
CASSRSSSSGPYNEQFF
TGTGCCAGCAGCCGCTCGAGTTCGAGTGGCCCTTACAATGAGCAGTTCTTC
>NA|TRBD2|TRBV10-3|TRBJ2-7
CATPGQIAGEGQYF
TGTGCCACCCCGGGCCAGATAGCGGGAGAAGGGCAGTACTTC
>NA|NA|TRBV11-2|TRBJ1-1
CASNPHHHGHLRFWGYETFF
TGTGCCAGCAACCCACATCATCACGGACACCTTCGCTTTTGGGGCTATGAAACTTTCTTT
>many|NA|TRBV6-1|TRBJ1-5
CASSEGVGAEQPQHF
TGTGCCAGCAGTGAAGGGGTGGGGGCGGAACAGCCCCAGCATTTT
>few|TRBD2|TRBV5-1|TRBJ2-3
CASSKGLTSTDTQYF
TGCGCCAGCAGCAAGGGACTAACTAGCACAGATACGCAGTATTTT
>NA|NA|TRBV11-2|TRBJ1-1
CTSSLQLMGDTEAFF
TGTACCAGCAGCCTGCAACTTATGGGGGACACTGAAGCTTTCTTT
>NA|TRBD2|TRBV11-2|TRBJ2-3
CDRSSVGGGEYTQYF
TGTGACAGAAGCTCAGTCGGGGGGGGGGAATATACGCAGTATTTT
>once|NA|TRBV29-1|TRBJ1-1
CSIGPGSSIRGNTEAFF
TGCAGCATTGGGCCGGGCAGTAGCATAAGAGGGAACACTGAAGCTTTCTTT